This TCR beta chain was observed in a study of blood T cell repertoires in COVID-19. Study-level background: Samples of COVID-19 (acute and convalescent) were obtained from the United States, Italy and Spain. T cells, B-cell-depleted T cells, or PBMCs provided the cDNA or gDNA that served as material.

The CDR3 is made up of 15 amino acids. The germline V gene encodes CDR1 MNHNY and CDR2 SVGAGI (reference sequence). Deletions cut 6 bases from V and 2 bases from J, with 14 bases between. In the original analysis: Cell counts per sample came from amplifying reference gene primers. Clones were read by immunoSEQ multiplex PCR, and TCRdb kept only the in-frame ones, dropping some. The DNA gave D and trimming, while V, J and clone size come from that table. The table has about 180,000 clones, approximately 80% seen once. The chain combines TRBV6-6 with TRBJ1-5; the D gene is possibly TRBD1 (5 bases). The source of this sequence is a human donor in a cohort sampled during active COVID-19. Sequences were obtained from peripheral blood. CDR3 in DNA: TGTGCCAGCAGCCCAGACCCGGGGGGCAATCAGCCCCAGCATTTT. It is translated as CASSPDPGGNQPQHF.